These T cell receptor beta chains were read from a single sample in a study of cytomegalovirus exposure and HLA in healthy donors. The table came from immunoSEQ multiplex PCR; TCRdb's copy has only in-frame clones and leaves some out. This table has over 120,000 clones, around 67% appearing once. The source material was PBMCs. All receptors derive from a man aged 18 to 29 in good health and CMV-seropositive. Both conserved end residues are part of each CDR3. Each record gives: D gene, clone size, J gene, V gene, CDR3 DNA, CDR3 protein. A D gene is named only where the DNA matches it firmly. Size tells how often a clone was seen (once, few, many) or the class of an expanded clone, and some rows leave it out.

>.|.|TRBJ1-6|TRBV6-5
TGTGCCAGCAGTCAACCGCTAGGGGCGCGTTCACCCCTCCACTTT
CASSQPLGARSPLHF
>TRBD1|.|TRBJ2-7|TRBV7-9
TGTGCCAGCAGCTTAGCCGGGACAGTGGGCGAGCAGTACTTC
CASSLAGTVGEQYF
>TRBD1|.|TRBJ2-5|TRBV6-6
TGTGCCAGTTCCACAGGGGGCCCAGAGACCCAGTACTTC
CASSTGGPETQYF
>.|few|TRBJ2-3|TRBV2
TGTGCCAGCAGTGAAGGGACAGACCTGGACCCGCAGTATTTT
CASSEGTDLDPQYF
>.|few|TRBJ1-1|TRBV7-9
TGTGCCAGCAGCACCAAGACAGTAGCGAACACTGAAGCTTTCTTT
CASSTKTVANTEAFF
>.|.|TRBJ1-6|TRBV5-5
TGTGCCAGCAGCTTCAAGGGGTTTGGTTCACCCCTCCACTTT
CASSFKGFGSPLHF
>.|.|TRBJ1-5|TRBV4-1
TGCGCCAGCAGCCAAGAAGCAGGGATGGTCGGTCAGCCCCAGCATTTT
CASSQEAGMVGQPQHF
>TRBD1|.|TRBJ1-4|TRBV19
TGTGCCAGTACCCCGCCCCCGGACAGGGGGCATGAAAAACTGTTTTTT
CASTPPPDRGHEKLFF
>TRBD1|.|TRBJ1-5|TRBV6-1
TGTGCCAGCCAGGGGACAGATAGCAATCAGCCCCAGCATTTT
CASQGTDSNQPQHF
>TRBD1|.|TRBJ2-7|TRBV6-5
TGTGCCAGCAGTTACACAGGGGTTACCGAGCAGTACTTC
CASSYTGVTEQYF
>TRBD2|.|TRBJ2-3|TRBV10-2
TGCGCCGGGCGACTAGCCAAGTCAGATACGCAGTATTTT
CAGRLAKSDTQYF
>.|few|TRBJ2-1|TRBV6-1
TGTGCCAGCAGTGCCCAGGGGACCTTCAATGAGCAGTTCTTC
CASSAQGTFNEQFF
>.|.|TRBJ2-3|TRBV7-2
TGTGCCAGCAGCCCAGATGCGGGAAGGCCAGATACGCAGTATTTT
CASSPDAGRPDTQYF
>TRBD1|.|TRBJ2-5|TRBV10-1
TGCGCCAGCAGAGACAGGGGTGAGACCCAGTACTTC
CASRDRGETQYF
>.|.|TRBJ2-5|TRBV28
TGTGCCAGCAGTTTGGAGGGTTGGGAGACCCAGTACTTC
CASSLEGWETQYF
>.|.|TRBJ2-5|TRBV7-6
TGTGCCAGCAGCTTAGGTTTCCGGGGGGCTCAAGAGACCCAGTACTTC
CASSLGFRGAQETQYF
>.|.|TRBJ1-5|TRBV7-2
TGTGCCAGCAGCTCCAGGGGTCATCAGCCCCAGCATTTT
CASSSRGHQPQHF
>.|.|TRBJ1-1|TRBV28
TGTGCCAGCAGTTTCCCTCTAAGTGGAGCTTTCTTT
CASSFPLSGAFF
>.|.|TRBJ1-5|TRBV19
TGTGCCAGTAGTGACTTTAGCAATCAGCCCCAGCATTTT
CASSDFSNQPQHF
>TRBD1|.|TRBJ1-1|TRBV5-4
TGTGCCAGCAGCCAATTAGACAGGGTGGACACTGAAGCTTTCTTT
CASSQLDRVDTEAFF